This T cell receptor beta chain was observed in a study of identical twins. General study results and limits: Fewer insertions were carried by abundant cord blood beta clonotypes, but none was seen in memory repertoires. Instead of following the same donors, the conclusions were based on cross-sectional statistical analysis. Zero-insertion analyses could be partly confounded by invariant MAIT and iNKT cells.

A universal primer site arose from template switching, and cDNA bore unique molecular identifiers. One entry per CDR3 protein, called by TCRdb with MiXCR from the 5' RACE reads. The top ten hold about 8.1% of the sample, which has a few hundred thousand distinct CDR3 sequences, around 9.7% seen once. Ten or more counts support this clonotype. Its target is not known. This receptor was taken from a woman aged 50 to 60 in good health. Sequenced sample: naive T cells sorted from blood.

CDR3 in amino acids: CASSKISGPSPLHF. The CDR3 bases are TGTGCCAGCAGCAAAATTTCTGGACCCTCACCCCTCCACTTT. The genes are TRBV21-1 and TRBJ1-6. TRBV21-1 is classified as a pseudogene. The CDR3 loop spans 14 amino acids.